One sample yielded the 8 T cell receptor beta chains listed below, sequenced in a study of tumor and adjacent non-tumor tissue in lung cancer. The library came from three nested PCR rounds adapted from ARM-PCR protocols. TCRdb itself ran the multiplex PCR reads through MiXCR, one entry per CDR3 protein. Seen here are 60,000 or so distinct CDR3 sequences, about 61% observed once, and the top ten hold about 30%. RNA was extracted from bulk tissue without any cell sorting. Distant lung tissue was collected more than 3 cm away from the tumor edge. Source material: distant non-tumor lung tissue. Source of these receptors: a man between 65 and 80 years old with non-small cell lung cancer.

CDR3 amino acids: CASSFQPNTEAFF. The DNA of the CDR3 is TGTGCCAGCAGCTTTCAGCCGAACACTGAAGCTTTCTTT. The J gene is TRBJ1-1, the V gene TRBV7-3; D uncertain. Looked up from germline, CDR1 is SGHTA and CDR2 is FQGTGA. V lost 3 bases and J 1 base, leaving 6 bases between the germline ends. There are 13 residues in the CDR3.

This clonotype was counted only a few times. One base away lies a much larger clone, so this may be a sequencing read error. The chain couples TRBV4-2 to TRBJ2-1; 12 bases map to TRBD1. This CDR3 is built from 16 residues. The trim removed 4 bases at V and 9 bases at J, leaving 10 bases unmatched. Germline CDR1 is LGHNA and CDR2 is YNFKEQ. CDR3 sequence (DNA): TGTGCCAGCAGCCTCGGGACAGGGGGCAGTGAAGGTGAGCAGTTCTTC. Its protein is CASSLGTGGSEGEQFF.

Concerning this clonotype itself: Possible read error: a much larger clone is one base away. The V and J genes are TRBV14 and TRBJ1-5; D is possibly TRBD1 (5 bases). From germline, CDR1 is SGHDN and CDR2 FVKESK. The CDR3 runs 14 residues. The chain's CDR3 is CSSSQDPGYQPQHF. CDR3 coding DNA: TGTTCCAGCAGCCAAGATCCAGGGTATCAGCCCCAGCATTTT.

This clonotype has at least ten counts. CDR3 amino acids: CASSWGFQETQYF. The CDR3 DNA reads TGTGCCAGCAGCTGGGGCTTCCAAGAGACCCAGTACTTC. This sequence joins TRBV5-4 and TRBJ2-5; D perhaps matches TRBD1 (5 bases). Germline CDR1 SGHNT, CDR2 YYREEE (reference sequence). CDR3 length: 13 amino acids. Trimming stripped 3 bases from V and 1 base from J, with 7 bases between.

Note on this clonotype: One junction end disagrees with the germline gene, perhaps due to a read error. V is TRBV6-6 and J is TRBJ2-7, with a weak D call TRBD2 (5 bases). This CDR3 comprises 13 residues. Germline CDR1 MNHNY, CDR2 SVGAGI (reference sequence). DNA for the CDR3: TGTGCCAGCGGTCCGGGAACGTTCCACGATCAGTACTTC. It translates to CASGPGTFHDQYF.

As concerns this clonotype: A read error may account for a junction end that differs from germline. CDR3 sequence: CAISLRGQGRSYNEQFF. CDR3 DNA sequence: TGTGCCATCAGCTTACGCGGACAGGGCCGCTCCTATAATGAGCAGTTCTTC. The chain is built from TRBV11-2 and TRBJ2-1; 8 nucleotides match TRBD1. Germline V lookup: CDR1 SGHAT, CDR2 FQNNGV. The CDR3 loop spans 17 amino acids.

This clonotype was recorded many times. This rearrangement joins TRBV30 to TRBJ2-6; D might be TRBD1 (5 bases). This CDR3 contains 13 residues. Per germline, CDR1 GTSNPN and CDR2 SVGIG (reference sequence). Trimming took off 5 bases at V and 0 bases at J, with 5 bases between the two ends. CDR3 region: CAWDSSGANVLTF. CDR3 in DNA: TGTGCCTGGGACAGCTCTGGGGCCAACGTCCTGACTTTC.

This clonotype came up a few times. The junction departs from germline at one end; a sequencing error may be responsible. The chain employs TRBV4-1 and TRBJ2-2; D may correspond to TRBD1 or TRBD2 (6 bases each). The CDR3 length is 18 residues. Germline CDR1 and CDR2: MGHRA and YSYEKL. The CDR3 region is CVSSQEGPGASYTGELFF. CDR3 DNA: TGCGTCAGCAGCCAAGAGGGGCCGGGGGCCAGCTACACCGGGGAGCTGTTTTTT.